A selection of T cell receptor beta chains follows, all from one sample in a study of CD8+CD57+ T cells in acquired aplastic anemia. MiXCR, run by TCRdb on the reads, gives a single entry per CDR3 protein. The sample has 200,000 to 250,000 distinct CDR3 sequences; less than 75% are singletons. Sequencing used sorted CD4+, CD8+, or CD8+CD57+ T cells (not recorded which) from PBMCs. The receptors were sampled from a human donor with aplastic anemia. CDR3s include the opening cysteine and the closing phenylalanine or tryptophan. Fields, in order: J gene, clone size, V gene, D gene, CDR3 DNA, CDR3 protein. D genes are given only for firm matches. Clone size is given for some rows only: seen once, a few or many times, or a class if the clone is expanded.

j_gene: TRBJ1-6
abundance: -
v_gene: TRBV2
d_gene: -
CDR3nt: TGTGCCAGCAGTGATGCAACCGGGGAAATTTCACCCCTCCACTTT
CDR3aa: CASSDATGEISPLHF

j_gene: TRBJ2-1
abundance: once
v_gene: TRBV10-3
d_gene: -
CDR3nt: TGTGCTACGAGTTACTCCTACAATGAGCAGTTCTTC
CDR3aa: CATSYSYNEQFF

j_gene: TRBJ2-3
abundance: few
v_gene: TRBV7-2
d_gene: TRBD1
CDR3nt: TGTGCCAGCAGCTTATTCGGACAGGCCTTACCCACAGATACGCAGTATTTT
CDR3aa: CASSLFGQALPTDTQYF

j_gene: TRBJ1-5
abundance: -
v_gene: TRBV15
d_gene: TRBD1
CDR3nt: TGTGCCACCAGCAGTGGACAGGGACGGGCAAATCAGCCCCAGCATTTT
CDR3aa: CATSSGQGRANQPQHF

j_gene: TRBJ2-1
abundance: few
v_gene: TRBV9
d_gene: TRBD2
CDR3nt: TGTGCCAGCAGCCAAGGAGGGCTAGCGGGGGGGCCCTGGGAGCAGTTCTTC
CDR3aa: CASSQGGLAGGPWEQFF

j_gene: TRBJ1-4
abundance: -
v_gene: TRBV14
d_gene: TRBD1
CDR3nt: TGTGCCAGCAGCCCGACAGGGCGAAAACTGTTTTTT
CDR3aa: CASSPTGRKLFF

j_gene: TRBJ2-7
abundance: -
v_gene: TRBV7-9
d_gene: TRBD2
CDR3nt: TGTGCCAGCAGCCGAACCACTAGCGGCGGTATGAGCGAGCAGTACTTC
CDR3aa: CASSRTTSGGMSEQYF

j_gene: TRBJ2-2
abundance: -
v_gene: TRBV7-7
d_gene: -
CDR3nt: TGTGCCAGCAGCATGACAGGGGAGCTGTTTTTT
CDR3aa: CASSMTGELFF

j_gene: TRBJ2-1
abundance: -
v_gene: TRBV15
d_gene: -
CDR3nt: TGTGCCACCAGCAGCTCCAGTTGGGGGACACCGTACAATGAGCAGTTCTTC
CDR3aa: CATSSSSWGTPYNEQFF

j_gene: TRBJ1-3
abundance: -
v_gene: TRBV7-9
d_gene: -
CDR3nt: TGTGCCAGCAGCCTCACTAGGGCAGGGGATGGAAACACCATATATTTT
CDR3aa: CASSLTRAGDGNTIYF

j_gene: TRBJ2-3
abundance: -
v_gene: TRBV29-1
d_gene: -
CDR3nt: TGCAGCTGTGGGACGCGGGATAGGAGCACAGATACGCAGTATTTT
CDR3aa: CSCGTRDRSTDTQYF

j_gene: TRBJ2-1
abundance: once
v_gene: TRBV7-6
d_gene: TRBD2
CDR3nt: TGTGCCAGCAGCTTAGAACTAGCGGGAGCTAGATCCTACAATGAGCAGTTCTTC
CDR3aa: CASSLELAGARSYNEQFF

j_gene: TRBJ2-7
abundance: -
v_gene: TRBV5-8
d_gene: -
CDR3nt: TGTGCCAGCAGCTTGGGGACAGAGTCCGAGCAGTACTTC
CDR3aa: CASSLGTESEQYF

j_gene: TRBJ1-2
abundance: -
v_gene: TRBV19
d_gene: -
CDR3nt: TGTGCCAGTAGTGCCTGGACAGATGACTATGGCTACACCTTC
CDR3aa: CASSAWTDDYGYTF

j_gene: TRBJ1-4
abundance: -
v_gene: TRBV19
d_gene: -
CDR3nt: TGTGCCAGTAATGTTTGGCGGGGGAATGAAAAACTGTTTTTT
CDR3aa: CASNVWRGNEKLFF

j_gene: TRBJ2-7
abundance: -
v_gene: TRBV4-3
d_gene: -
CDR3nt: TGCGCCAGCAGCCAAGATCGAGCCGGGTTTACCTACGAGCAGTACTTC
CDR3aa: CASSQDRAGFTYEQYF

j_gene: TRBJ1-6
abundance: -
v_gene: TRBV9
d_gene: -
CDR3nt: TGTGCCAGCAGCGCAATTGGGGGTGAGGCTTCACCCCTCCACTTT
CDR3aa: CASSAIGGEASPLHF

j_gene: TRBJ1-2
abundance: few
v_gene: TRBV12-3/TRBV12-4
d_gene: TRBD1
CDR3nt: TGTGCCAGCAGTCGAGGACAGGGTAACACCTTC
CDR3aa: CASSRGQGNTF

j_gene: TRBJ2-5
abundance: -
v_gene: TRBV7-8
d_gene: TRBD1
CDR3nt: TGTGCCAGCTCACAGGGGCCCCAAGAGACCCAGTACTTC
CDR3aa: CASSQGPQETQYF

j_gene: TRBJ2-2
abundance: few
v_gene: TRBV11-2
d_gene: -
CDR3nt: TGTGCCAGCAGCCCCTTGTCGGTCACCGGGGAGCTGTTTTTT
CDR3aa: CASSPLSVTGELFF

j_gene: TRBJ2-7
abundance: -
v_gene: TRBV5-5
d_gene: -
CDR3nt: TGTGCCAGCAGCTTTACAGATTCCTACGAGCAGTACTTC
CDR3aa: CASSFTDSYEQYF

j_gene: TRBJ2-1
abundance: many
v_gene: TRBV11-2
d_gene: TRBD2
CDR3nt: TGTGCCAGCAGCTTACACTGGACTAGCGGGGGTGCGGGGAATGAGCAGTTCTTC
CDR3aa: CASSLHWTSGGAGNEQFF